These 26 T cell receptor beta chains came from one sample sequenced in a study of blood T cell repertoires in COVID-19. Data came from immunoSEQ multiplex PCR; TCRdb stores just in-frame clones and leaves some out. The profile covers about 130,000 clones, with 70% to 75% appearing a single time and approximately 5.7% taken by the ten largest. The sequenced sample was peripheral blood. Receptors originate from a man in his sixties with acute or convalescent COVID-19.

The CDR3 DNA sequence: TGTGCCAGCAGCACACAGGGGGCGACCGGGGAGCTGTTTTTT. Protein: CASSTQGATGELFF. The chain employs TRBV7-3 and TRBJ2-2; 9 nucleotides match TRBD1. The length of the CDR3 is 14 residues. Germline V CDR1 and CDR2: SGHTA, FQGTGA. V lost 5 bases and J lost 5; bases outside the gene matches: 3.

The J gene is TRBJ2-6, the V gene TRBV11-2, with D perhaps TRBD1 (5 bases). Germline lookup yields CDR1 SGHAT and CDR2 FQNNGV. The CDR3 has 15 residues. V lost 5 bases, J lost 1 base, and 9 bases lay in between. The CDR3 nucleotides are TGTGCCAGCAGCAGAGACAGATCTGGGGCCAACGTCCTGACTTTC. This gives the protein CASSRDRSGANVLTF.

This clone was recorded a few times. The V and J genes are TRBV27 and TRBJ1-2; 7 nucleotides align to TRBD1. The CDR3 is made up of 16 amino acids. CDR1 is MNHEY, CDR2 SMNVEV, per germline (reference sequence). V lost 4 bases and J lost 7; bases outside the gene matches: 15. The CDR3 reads CASSSASYDRVRGYTF. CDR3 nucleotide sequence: TGTGCCAGCAGTTCAGCCTCCTACGACAGGGTGCGTGGCTACACCTTC.

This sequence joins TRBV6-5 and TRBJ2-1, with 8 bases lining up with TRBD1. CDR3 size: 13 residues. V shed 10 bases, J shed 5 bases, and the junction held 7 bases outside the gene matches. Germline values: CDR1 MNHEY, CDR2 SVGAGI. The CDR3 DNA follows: TGTGCCATCGCCGGGACAGGACACAATGAGCAGTTCTTC. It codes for CAIAGTGHNEQFF.

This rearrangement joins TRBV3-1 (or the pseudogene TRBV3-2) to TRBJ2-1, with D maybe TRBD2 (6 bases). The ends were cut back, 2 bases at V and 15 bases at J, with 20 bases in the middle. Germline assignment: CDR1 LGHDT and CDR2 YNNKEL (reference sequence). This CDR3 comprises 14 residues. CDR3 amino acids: CASSQRAATGEPFF. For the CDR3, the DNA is TGTGCCAGCAGCCAACGCGCAGCAACGGGAGAACCGTTCTTC.

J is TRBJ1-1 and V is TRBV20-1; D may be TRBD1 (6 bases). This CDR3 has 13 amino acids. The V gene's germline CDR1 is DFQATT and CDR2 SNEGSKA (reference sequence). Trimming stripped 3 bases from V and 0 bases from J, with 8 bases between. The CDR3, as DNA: TGCAGTGCTAGTGGGGACATGAACACTGAAGCTTTCTTT. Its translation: CSASGDMNTEAFF.

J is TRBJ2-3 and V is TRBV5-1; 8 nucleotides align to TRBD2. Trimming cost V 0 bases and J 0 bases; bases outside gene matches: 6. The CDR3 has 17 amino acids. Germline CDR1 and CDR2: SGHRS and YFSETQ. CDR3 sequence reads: CASSLGLAGSSTDTQYF. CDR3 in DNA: TGCGCCAGCAGCTTGGGGCTAGCGGGTTCTAGCACAGATACGCAGTATTTT.

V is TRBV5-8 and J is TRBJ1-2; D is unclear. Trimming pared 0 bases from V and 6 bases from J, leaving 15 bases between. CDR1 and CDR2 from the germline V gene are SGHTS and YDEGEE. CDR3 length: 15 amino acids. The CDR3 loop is CASSLASTAGNGYTF. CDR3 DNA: TGTGCCAGCAGCTTGGCCTCGACGGCGGGGAATGGCTACACCTTC.

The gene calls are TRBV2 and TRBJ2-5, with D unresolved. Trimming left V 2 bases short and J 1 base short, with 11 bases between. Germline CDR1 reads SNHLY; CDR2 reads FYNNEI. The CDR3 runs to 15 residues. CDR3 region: CASSESTKRQETQYF. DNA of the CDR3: TGTGCCAGCAGTGAAAGCACAAAGCGCCAAGAGACCCAGTACTTC.

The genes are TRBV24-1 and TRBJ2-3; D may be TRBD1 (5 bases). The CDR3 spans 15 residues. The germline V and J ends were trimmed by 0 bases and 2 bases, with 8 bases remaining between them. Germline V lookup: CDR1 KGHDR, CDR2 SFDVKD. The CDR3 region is CATSDLRGNTDTQYF. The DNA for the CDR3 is TGTGCCACCAGTGATTTGAGGGGAAACACAGATACGCAGTATTTT.

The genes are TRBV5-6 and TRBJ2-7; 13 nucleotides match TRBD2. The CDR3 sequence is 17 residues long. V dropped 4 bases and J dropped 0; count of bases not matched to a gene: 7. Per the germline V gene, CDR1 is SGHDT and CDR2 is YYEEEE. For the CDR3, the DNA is TGTGCCAGCAGCCCATGGACTAGCGGGGGCTACTCCTACGAGCAGTACTTC. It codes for CASSPWTSGGYSYEQYF.

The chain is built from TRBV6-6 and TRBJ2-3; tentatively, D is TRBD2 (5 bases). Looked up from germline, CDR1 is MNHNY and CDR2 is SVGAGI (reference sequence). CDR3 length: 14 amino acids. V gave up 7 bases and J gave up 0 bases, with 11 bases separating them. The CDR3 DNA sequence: TGTGCCAGCATATTAGGCGGGAGCACAGATACGCAGTATTTT. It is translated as CASILGGSTDTQYF.

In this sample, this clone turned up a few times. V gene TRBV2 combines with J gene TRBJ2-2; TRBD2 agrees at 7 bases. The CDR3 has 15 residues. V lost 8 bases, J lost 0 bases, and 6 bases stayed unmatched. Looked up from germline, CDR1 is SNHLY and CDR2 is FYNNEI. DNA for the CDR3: TGTGCCAGCCAGACTAGCTCAACGAACACCGGGGAGCTGTTTTTT. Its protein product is CASQTSSTNTGELFF.

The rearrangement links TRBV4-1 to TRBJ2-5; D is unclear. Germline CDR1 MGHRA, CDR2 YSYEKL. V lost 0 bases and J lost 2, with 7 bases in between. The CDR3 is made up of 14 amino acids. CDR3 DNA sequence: TGCGCCAGCAGCCAAGATTTTCGTCAAGAGACCCAGTACTTC. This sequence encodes CASSQDFRQETQYF.

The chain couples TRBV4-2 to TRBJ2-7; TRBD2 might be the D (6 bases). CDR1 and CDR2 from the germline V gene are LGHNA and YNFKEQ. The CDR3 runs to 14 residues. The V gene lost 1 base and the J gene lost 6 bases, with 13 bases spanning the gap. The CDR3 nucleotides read TGTGCCAGCAGCCAAGGGGTCGGCGGGATCGAGCAGTACTTC. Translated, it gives CASSQGVGGIEQYF.

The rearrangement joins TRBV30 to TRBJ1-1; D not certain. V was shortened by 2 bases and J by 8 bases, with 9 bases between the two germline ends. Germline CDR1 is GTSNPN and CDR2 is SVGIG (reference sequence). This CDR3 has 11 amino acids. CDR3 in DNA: TGTGCCTGGAGTCGCGAGGAGGAAGCTTTCTTT. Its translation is CAWSREEEAFF.

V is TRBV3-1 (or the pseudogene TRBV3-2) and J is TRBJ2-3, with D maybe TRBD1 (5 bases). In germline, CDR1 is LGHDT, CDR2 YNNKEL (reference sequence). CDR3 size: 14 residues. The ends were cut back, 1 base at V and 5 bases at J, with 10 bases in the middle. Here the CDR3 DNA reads TGTGCCAGCAGCCAAGGGGGCTTCGGAGATACGCAGTATTTT. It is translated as CASSQGGFGDTQYF.

CDR3 residues: CASSLVTLGQGGVAFF. In DNA form, the CDR3 reads TGTGCCAGCAGCTTAGTAACCCTAGGGCAGGGGGGAGTCGCTTTCTTT. The chain uses TRBV7-2 and TRBJ1-1, with TRBD1 identical over 7 bases. The V segment lost 1 base and the J segment 11 bases; nucleotides outside the gene matches: 16. The CDR3 extends over 16 amino acids. Germline V gene lookup returns CDR1 SGHTA and CDR2 FQGNSA.

CDR3 sequence (DNA): TGTGCCACCAGCAGAGGACAGGGGTTCGGTTCGTCCGGGGAGCTGTTTTTT. Translating it yields CATSRGQGFGSSGELFF. V and J are TRBV15 and TRBJ2-2, with 8 bases matching TRBD1. V trimming: 1 base; J trimming: 6 bases; junction bases outside the gene matches: 10. The CDR3 spans 17 residues. Per the germline V gene, CDR1 is LNHNV and CDR2 is YYDKDF (reference sequence).

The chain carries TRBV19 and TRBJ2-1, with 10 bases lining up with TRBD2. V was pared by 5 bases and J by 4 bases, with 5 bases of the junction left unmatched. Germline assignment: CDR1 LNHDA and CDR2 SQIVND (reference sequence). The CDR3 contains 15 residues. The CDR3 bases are TGTGCCAGTAGTCGTAGCGGGAGGACGTACAATGAGCAGTTCTTC. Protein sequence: CASSRSGRTYNEQFF.

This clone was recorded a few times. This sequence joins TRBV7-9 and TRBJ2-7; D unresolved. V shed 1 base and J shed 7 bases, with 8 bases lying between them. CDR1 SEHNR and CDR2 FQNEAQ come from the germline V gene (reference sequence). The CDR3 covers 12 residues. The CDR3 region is CASSLDLREQYF. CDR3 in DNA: TGTGCCAGCAGCTTAGACCTTAGAGAGCAGTACTTC. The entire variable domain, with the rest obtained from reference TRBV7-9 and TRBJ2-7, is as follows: DTGVSQNPRHKITKRGQNVTFRCDPISEHNRLYWYRQTLGQGPEFLTYFQNEAQLEKSRLLSDRFSAERPKGSFSTLEIQRTEQGDSAMYLCASSLDLREQYFGPGTRLTVT.

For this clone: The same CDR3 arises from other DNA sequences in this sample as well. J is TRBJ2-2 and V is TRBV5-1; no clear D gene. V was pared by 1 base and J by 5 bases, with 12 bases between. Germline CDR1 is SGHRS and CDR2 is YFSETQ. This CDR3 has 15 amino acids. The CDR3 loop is CASSLSQVPTGELFF. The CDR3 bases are TGCGCCAGCAGCTTGTCTCAGGTTCCGACCGGGGAGCTGTTTTTT.

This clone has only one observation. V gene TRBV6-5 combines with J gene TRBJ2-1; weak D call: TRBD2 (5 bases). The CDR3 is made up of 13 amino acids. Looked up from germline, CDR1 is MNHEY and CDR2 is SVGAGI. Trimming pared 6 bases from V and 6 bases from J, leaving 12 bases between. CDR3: CASSAGLRNEQFF. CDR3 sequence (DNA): TGTGCCAGCAGCGCCGGACTTCGCAATGAGCAGTTCTTC.

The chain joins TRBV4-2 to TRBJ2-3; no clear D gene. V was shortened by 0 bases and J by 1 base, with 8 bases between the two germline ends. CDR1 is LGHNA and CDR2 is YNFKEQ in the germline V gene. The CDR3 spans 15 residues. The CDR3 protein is CASSQDRGGTDTQYF. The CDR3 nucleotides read TGTGCCAGCAGCCAAGATCGAGGTGGCACAGATACGCAGTATTTT.

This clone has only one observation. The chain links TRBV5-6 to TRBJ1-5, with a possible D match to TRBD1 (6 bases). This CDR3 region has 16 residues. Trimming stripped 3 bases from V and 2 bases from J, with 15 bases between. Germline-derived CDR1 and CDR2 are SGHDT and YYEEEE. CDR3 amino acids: CASSWGRGRGNQPQHF. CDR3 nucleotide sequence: TGTGCCAGCAGCTGGGGCAGGGGACGGGGCAATCAGCCCCAGCATTTT.

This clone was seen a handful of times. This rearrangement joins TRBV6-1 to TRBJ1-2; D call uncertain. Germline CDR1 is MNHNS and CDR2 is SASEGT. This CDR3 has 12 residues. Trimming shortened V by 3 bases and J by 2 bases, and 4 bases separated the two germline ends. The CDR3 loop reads CASSDRNYGYTF. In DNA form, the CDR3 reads TGTGCCAGCAGTGACAGAAACTATGGCTACACCTTC.